What follows are 15 T cell receptor beta chains derived from one specimen sequenced in a study of blood T cells in healthy people across ages. Sample-barcoded 5' priming and a J-beta primer mix drove a second PCR of 7 to 11 cycles. TCRdb reprocessed the 5' RACE reads via MiXCR and lists one record per CDR3 protein. The sample lists about 970,000 distinct CDR3 sequences; roughly 51% were seen once. The sample comprised blood. The receptors shown here come from a woman aged 55-70 years in good health.

This rearrangement joins TRBV20-1 to TRBJ2-5; unclear D gene. TRBJ2-7 explains the end of the DNA better; the J call may be wrong. This CDR3 spans 12 amino acids. CDR1 and CDR2 (germline): DFQATT, SNEGSKA (reference sequence). In nucleotides, the CDR3 is TGCAGTGCTAGAGCTGACGGATACGAGCAGTACTTC. Translating gives CSARADGYEQYF.

J is TRBJ1-5 and V is TRBV5-1; unclear D gene. With 3 bases removed from V and 3 bases from J, the gap between germline ends came to 13 bases. The germline V gene encodes CDR1 SGHRS and CDR2 YFSETQ. This CDR3 region has 15 residues. DNA for the CDR3: TGCGCCAGCAGCTCCCTGGGCCTTTTCAATCAGCCCCAGCATTTT. Its translation: CASSSLGLFNQPQHF.

V and J are TRBV27 and TRBJ2-1; 8 nucleotides line up with TRBD2. The germline gives CDR1 MNHEY, CDR2 SMNVEV (reference sequence). The CDR3 is 14 residues long. With V trimmed by 9 bases and J by 4 bases, 8 bases remained unmatched. This CDR3 reads CASSSGLGYNEQFF. As DNA, the CDR3 is TGTGCCAGTTCTAGCGGGTTAGGGTACAATGAGCAGTTCTTC.

The J gene is TRBJ2-5, the V gene TRBV10-3, with unresolved D. CDR3 length equals 13 residues. Germline V CDR1 and CDR2: ENHRY, SYGVKD. Deletions cut 4 bases from V and 5 bases from J, with 11 bases between. The CDR3 DNA reads TGTGCCATCAGTGCCCTGGGGTCGGAGACCCAGTACTTC. Its protein product is CAISALGSETQYF.

The CDR3 nucleotides are TGTGCCAGCAGTACACAGGGTATACCCTACGAGCAGTACTTC. Translated, it gives CASSTQGIPYEQYF. The rearrangement links TRBV27 to TRBJ2-4; TRBD1 might be the D (6 bases). The J call may be in error: the DNA end matches TRBJ2-7 better. Germline V gene lookup returns CDR1 MNHEY and CDR2 SMNVEV (reference sequence). The CDR3 covers 14 residues.

Here the CDR3 reads CSVEDRGTGVETQYF. CDR3 coding DNA: TGCAGCGTTGAAGATAGGGGGACAGGGGTCGAGACCCAGTACTTC. The chain links TRBV29-1 to TRBJ2-5, with 10 bases lining up with TRBD1. Germline CDR1 SQVTM, CDR2 ANQGSEA. After removal of 0 bases from V and 5 bases from J, the junction contained 6 bases not matched to a gene. CDR3 length: 15 amino acids.

This chain uses TRBV20-1 with TRBJ2-1; a weak D match, TRBD2 (6 bases). The V gene lost 6 bases and the J gene lost 0 bases, with 12 bases spanning the gap. Germline CDR1 and CDR2: DFQATT and SNEGSKA (reference sequence). The length of the CDR3 is 14 residues. The CDR3 is CSAIAASSYNEQFF. The CDR3 DNA is TGCAGTGCCATAGCGGCCAGCTCCTACAATGAGCAGTTCTTC.

The chain links TRBV12-3 or TRBV12-4 to TRBJ2-1; D is unclear. This CDR3 has 12 amino acids. The V end lost 7 bases, the J end lost 6 bases, and 10 bases lay between the germline ends. The CDR3 loop reads CASNQIFNEQFF. In nucleotides, the CDR3 is TGTGCCAGCAACCAAATATTCAATGAGCAGTTCTTC.

The genes are TRBV7-2 and TRBJ2-2; 8 bases fit TRBD1. The V gene's germline CDR1 is SGHTA and CDR2 FQGNSA. After removal of 5 bases from V and 6 bases from J, the junction contained 11 bases not matched to a gene. The length of the CDR3 is 16 residues. The CDR3 DNA reads TGTGCCAGCAGCACAATAGCCCGACAGGGGTCCGGGGAGCTGTTTTTT. It encodes CASSTIARQGSGELFF.

This chain connects TRBV5-1 to TRBJ2-5, with 9 bases that match TRBD1. Gene TRBJ2-7 matches the end of the DNA better, so the J call may be wrong. From germline, CDR1 is SGHRS and CDR2 YFSETQ. CDR3 length equals 14 residues. CDR3 residues: CASSWGQGRNEQYF. For the CDR3, the DNA is TGCGCCAGCAGCTGGGGACAGGGCAGGAACGAGCAGTACTTC.

There are a few counts of this clonotype. The chain combines TRBV7-3 with TRBJ2-3, with D unclear. Germline CDR1 and CDR2: SGHTA and FQGTGA. The V and J ends lost 1 base and 3 bases respectively, with 14 bases between them. The CDR3 extends over 16 amino acids. The DNA for the CDR3 is TGTGCCAGCAGCTTAATAGCTGTGAGTGGGACAGATACGCAGTATTTT. Protein: CASSLIAVSGTDTQYF.

This rearrangement joins TRBV29-1 to TRBJ2-1; 15 bases match TRBD2. The length of the CDR3 is 11 residues. Germline CDR1 reads SQVTM; CDR2 reads ANQGSEA. V lost 7 bases, J lost 14 bases, and 3 bases stayed unmatched. Here the CDR3 reads CSARTSGGEFF. CDR3 nucleotide sequence: TGCAGCGCAAGGACTAGCGGGGGGGAGTTCTTC.

J is TRBJ2-1 and V is TRBV6-6; D call uncertain. Judging by the DNA end, TRBJ2-7 fits better; the J call may be wrong. CDR1 is MNHNY and CDR2 is SVGAGI in the germline V gene (reference sequence). The CDR3 spans 13 residues. The CDR3 loop reads CASSKHAGNEQYF. CDR3 DNA: TGTGCCAGCAGTAAACACGCTGGCAATGAGCAGTACTTC.

This clonotype was detected only a few times. V and J are TRBV27 and TRBJ2-7, with 8 bases identical to TRBD2. From germline, CDR1 is MNHEY and CDR2 SMNVEV (reference sequence). After removal of 5 bases from V and 5 bases from J, the junction contained 5 bases not matched to a gene. The CDR3 totals 13 residues. The CDR3 DNA follows: TGTGCCAGCAGTGACGGGACTAGTAACGAGCAGTACTTC. It yields the protein CASSDGTSNEQYF.

The rearrangement joins TRBV29-1 to TRBJ2-7; 8 bases are shared with TRBD1. Germline V CDR1 and CDR2: SQVTM, ANQGSEA. The CDR3 spans 13 residues. Trimming removed 7 bases from V and 4 bases from J; junction bases left unmatched: 9. This CDR3 is CSGVAGGTYEQYF. The CDR3 DNA reads as TGCAGCGGGGTGGCAGGGGGCACTTACGAGCAGTACTTC.